This TCR beta chain was retrieved from a study of response to subunit inactivated influenza vaccine. Whole-study findings and limits: Authors suggested each seasonal flu vaccination may recruit only limited numbers of new T cells.

TCRdb reprocessed the RT-PCR reads via MiXCR and lists one record per CDR3 protein. Of approximately 520,000 distinct CDR3 sequences in the sample, approximately 16% were seen once. CDR1 is ENHRY, CDR2 SYGVKD, per germline. The CDR3 is made up of 12 amino acids. The V end lost 4 bases, the J end lost 8 bases, and 11 bases lay between the germline ends. This clonotype showed up just a few times. What it binds is not known. The receptor was derived from a man between 50 and 75 years old who received an inactivated influenza vaccine. The specimen was CD4+ T cells sorted from PBMCs, collected about 23 months after vaccination. The chain uses TRBV10-3 and TRBJ1-2; D is undetermined. The CDR3 DNA sequence: TGTGCCATCAGTGCGCCGGCTCGGGGCTACACCTTC. Its protein is CAISAPARGYTF.